The 11 T cell receptor beta chains in this list originate from one sample, sequenced in a study of STAT5B mutations in CD4+ large granular lymphocyte leukemia. Clones were sequenced by immunoSEQ multiplex PCR, and TCRdb holds only the in-frame ones, with some missing. Of about 38,000 clones in the sample, over 70% were seen once. The sequencing input was CD4+ T cells from blood buffy coats. Receptors were obtained from a human donor in good health.

The V call is TRBV6-1, the J call TRBJ2-5, with D possibly TRBD1 on 5 matching bases. This CDR3 has 14 residues. The V end lost 4 bases, the J end lost 7 bases, and 16 bases lay between the germline ends. The V gene's germline CDR1 is MNHNS and CDR2 SASEGT. The CDR3 DNA sequence: TGTGCCAGCAGTGGGACCTTCCCAAGGGGGACCCAGTACTTC. Translation gives CASSGTFPRGTQYF.

The chain recombines TRBV6-5 with TRBJ2-4; D gene unclear. CDR1 MNHEY and CDR2 SVGAGI come from the germline V gene. V lost 2 bases and J 1 base, leaving 12 bases between the germline ends. This CDR3 spans 16 amino acids. The CDR3 is CASSYLVAGAKNIQYF. The CDR3 coding sequence is TGTGCCAGCAGTTACCTGGTGGCCGGGGCCAAAAACATTCAGTACTTC.

This chain connects TRBV27 to TRBJ1-5; possible D gene TRBD1, 5 bases. CDR3 length: 15 residues. Trimming took off 2 bases at V and 1 base at J, with 9 bases between the two ends. Germline V CDR1 and CDR2: MNHEY, SMNVEV (reference sequence). DNA for the CDR3: TGTGCCAGCAGTTTAGAAAAGGGGAGCAATCAGCCCCAGCATTTT. Amino acid sequence: CASSLEKGSNQPQHF.

The V gene is TRBV18, the J gene TRBJ2-7; a possible D gene is TRBD2 (9 bases). CDR3 size: 17 residues. Germline values: CDR1 KGHSH, CDR2 LQKENI. Trimming stripped 5 bases from V and 5 bases from J, with 25 bases between. The CDR3 DNA is TGTGCCAGCTCAAGGACTAGCGCCGGGACAGGTAAAAACGAGCAGTACTTC. This gives the protein CASSRTSAGTGKNEQYF.

The gene calls are TRBV5-6 and TRBJ2-2; TRBD2 matches 10 bases. The germline V gene has CDR1 SGHDT and CDR2 YYEEEE. The CDR3 is 14 residues long. The trim removed 3 bases at V and 7 bases at J, leaving 3 bases unmatched. The CDR3 DNA reads TGTGCCAGCAGCTCCTGGACTAGCGGCGGGGAGCTGTTTTTT. Encoded protein: CASSSWTSGGELFF.

The genes are TRBV5-1 and TRBJ2-3; 8 bases are shared with TRBD2. This CDR3 has 16 amino acids. Per the germline V gene, CDR1 is SGHRS and CDR2 is YFSETQ. Germline trimming cut 1 base from V and 1 base from J; bases unmatched to any gene: 5. The CDR3 nucleotides are TGCGCCAGCAGCTTGCTGATAGCGGGACGCACAGATACGCAGTATTTT. Residues: CASSLLIAGRTDTQYF.

The rearrangement uses TRBV21-1 and TRBJ2-2; the table's D call TRBD2 went unverified against the DNA. TRBV21-1 is a recognized pseudogene. This CDR3 is 16 amino acids long. The CDR3 reads CASRASGRENTGELFF. The CDR3 coding sequence is TGTGCCAGCAGGGCTAGCGGCAGAGAGAACACCGGGGAGCTGTTTTTT.

The CDR3 loop reads CASSLTGGEQYF. The CDR3 bases are TGTGCCAGCAGCTTAACTGGGGGCGAGCAGTACTTC. The chain joins TRBV7-9 to TRBJ2-7; the D call may be TRBD1 or TRBD2 (5 bases each). The V end was cut by 2 bases, the J end by 6 bases, with 8 bases between. The CDR3 covers 12 residues. Germline values: CDR1 SEHNR, CDR2 FQNEAQ (reference sequence).

This rearrangement joins TRBV10-3 to TRBJ2-1; the match to TRBD1 covers 7 bases. Germline trimming cut 4 bases from V and 8 bases from J; bases unmatched to any gene: 5. Germline CDR1 reads ENHRY; CDR2 reads SYGVKD. The length of the CDR3 is 13 residues. The CDR3 DNA is TGTGCCATCAGTGGTCAGGGGGTCCATGAGCAGTTCTTC. Amino acids: CAISGQGVHEQFF.

The chain recombines TRBV7-2 with TRBJ2-1; 14 bases fit TRBD2. The CDR3 covers 17 residues. The V segment lost 5 bases and the J segment 9 bases; nucleotides outside the gene matches: 12. Germline V gene sequence: CDR1 SGHTA, CDR2 FQGNSA. CDR3 sequence (DNA): TGTGCCAGCAGCCCTCGACTAGCGGGGGGGCCTCGGGGTGAGCAGTTCTTC. This encodes CASSPRLAGGPRGEQFF.

The V call is TRBV7-2, the J call TRBJ2-3; TRBD2 matches at 9 bases. The CDR3 totals 16 residues. CDR1 is SGHTA, CDR2 FQGNSA, per germline. With 1 base clipped from V and 6 bases from J, the junction kept 8 bases outside the gene matches. The CDR3 DNA sequence: TGTGCCAGCAGCTTAGGCGCGGGAGGGGTTGGGGATACGCAGTATTTT. This encodes CASSLGAGGVGDTQYF. The whole variable domain, remainder taken from reference TRBV7-2 and TRBJ2-3, is GAGVSQSPSNKVTEKGKDVELRCDPISGHTALYWYRQSLGQGLEFLIYFQGNSAPDKSGLPSDRFSAERTGGSVSTLTIQRTQQEDSAVYLCASSLGAGGVGDTQYFGPGTRLTVL.